This T cell receptor beta chain was identified during a study of response to subunit inactivated influenza vaccine (dated by TCRdb to the late 2010s). The study in broad terms: Deep quantitative T cell receptor repertoire profiling was used in the study to track responses to a trivalent subunit inactivated influenza vaccine. The full study reports these points: The authors proposed that each seasonal influenza vaccination may bring in only a limited number of new T cells.

The library relied on RT-PCR. Sequencing took place on an Illumina HiSeq 2500. The raw public reads went through TCRdb reprocessing: fastp at Q25, MiXCR clone calling, in-frame beta chains kept. A single entry per CDR3 protein holds the most common genes and DNA from its merged rows. The sample contains some 540,000 distinct CDR3 sequences, 20% to 25% of them found a single time. The ten largest clones capture 2.5% to 3% of the sample. This clonotype was seen only a few times. No cognate antigen has been identified for it. Per-base quality was not reported, and no clone a single base away is much larger than it. Another study also made use of these data, one on T cells expressing NK-cell markers. The second paper further reports: TCR beta cDNA libraries were made by 5'RACE template switching that added a universal primer site and unique molecular identifiers. Seven to nine donors provided sorted CD3+CD56+NKG2C+, CD3+CD56+NKG2C- and CD3+CD56-NKG2C+ T-cell subsets, whose TCR beta-chain repertoires were profiled. Seven of the eight sequenced donors were HCMV-seropositive and one was HCMV-seronegative. In several experiments an anti-gammadeltaTCR antibody was added to restrict sorting to alphabetaTCR-expressing T cells. For 6 or 7 donors, the dominant CD3+CD56+NKG2C+ clonotypes were among the top 10 CD8+ clonotypes and accounted for roughly 1.0-7.5% of CD8+ T cells. Those dominant clonotypes were again the most abundant among CD3+CD56-NKG2C+ cells in a handful of donors, at about 28.3-60.1%. It remained unclear whether the expanded NKG2C-expressing T cell clones were specific for HCMV antigens. All eight donors whose samples were sequenced were randomly selected healthy volunteers, three of them men and five women. A commercial ELISA kit detecting HCMV-specific IgG in serum was used to determine HCMV serostatus. Ficoll density gradient centrifugation was used to isolate peripheral blood mononuclear cells from blood. Using Miltenyi isolation kits, CD4+ and CD8+ T cells were isolated from PBMC through magnetic immunoseparation. cDNA synthesis was primed from the TCR beta constant segment, followed by two successive PCR amplification steps. Sequencing of the libraries produced 2 x 150 bp reads on Illumina HiSeq 2000/2500, MiSeq or NextSeq. MIGEC handled demultiplexing of the reads and grouping by UMI, while MiTCR was used to assemble and quantify clonotypes. To exclude erroneous sequences, only TCR cDNA sequences supported by at least two reads were retained. Downstream repertoire analysis used the tcR package, and clonotypes were matched across fractions by CDR3 nucleotide sequence plus V segment. VDJmatch was used to annotate antigen specificity against VDJdb, with one amino acid substitution in CDR3 permitted.

The specimen was CD4+ T cells sorted from PBMCs, collected roughly 12 days after vaccination. The receptor was derived from a man between 50 and 59 years old who received an inactivated influenza vaccine. Donor details come from another sample of the same person, matched by shared clones.

DNA sequence: TGTGCCAGCAGCTTGGCCTTAATTGTGGGGCAGCCCCAGCATTTT. This gives the protein CASSLALIVGQPQHF. The chain is encoded by TRBV5-5 joined to TRBJ1-5; the D gene cannot be named for sure. Reading from cysteine to phenylalanine, the CDR3 counts 15 amino acids. The only DNA kept is the CDR3, 45 bases in frame from the first base. From the germline V gene (reference sequence), CDR1 is SGHKS and CDR2 is YYEKEE. V was cut back by 0 bases and J by 7 bases, leaving a gap of 14 bases between them. Where the CDR3 stops, the reference TRBV5-5 and TRBJ1-5 genes take over; the full variable domain is DAGVTQSPTHLIKTRGQQVTLRCSPISGHKSVSWYQQVLGQGPQFIFQYYEKEERGRGNFPDRFSARQFPNYSSELNVNALLLGDSALYLCASSLALIVGQPQHFGDGTRLSIL.